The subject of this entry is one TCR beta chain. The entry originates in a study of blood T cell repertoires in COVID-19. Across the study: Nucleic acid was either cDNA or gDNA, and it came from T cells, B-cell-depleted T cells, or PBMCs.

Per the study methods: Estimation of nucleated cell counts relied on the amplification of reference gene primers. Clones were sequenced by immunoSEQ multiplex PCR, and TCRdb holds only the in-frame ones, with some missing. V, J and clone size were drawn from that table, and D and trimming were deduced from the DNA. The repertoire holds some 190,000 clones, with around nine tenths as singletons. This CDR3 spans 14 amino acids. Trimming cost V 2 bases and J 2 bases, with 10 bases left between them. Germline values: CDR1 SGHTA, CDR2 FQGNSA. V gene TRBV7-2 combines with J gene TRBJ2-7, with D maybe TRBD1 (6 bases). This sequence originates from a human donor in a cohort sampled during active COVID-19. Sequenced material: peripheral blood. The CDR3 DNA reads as TGTGCCAGCAGCTTAACGGGACAAACCTACGAGCAGTACTTC. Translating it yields CASSLTGQTYEQYF.